This paragraph reports one T cell receptor beta chain. Its cognate antigen is unknown. These data originate in a study of blood T cells in healthy people across ages. Overall study findings and caveats: Significant beta diversity loss was already apparent by age around 40, declining roughly linearly.

Next came a second PCR, run for roughly 6 to 11 cycles, which used a sample-barcoded 5' primer along with a J-beta primer mix. Any given sample supplied a minimum of 2.5 million CDR3-containing paired-end reads. TCRdb ran MiXCR on the 5' RACE reads and lists one entry per CDR3 protein. The table has roughly 800,000 distinct CDR3 sequences, 40% to 65% seen once. The V and J ends lost 7 bases and 6 bases respectively, with 21 bases between them. There are 15 residues in the CDR3. Germline V lookup: CDR1 SGHTA, CDR2 FQGNSA. The clonotype comes from an elderly man in good health. The rearrangement joins TRBV7-2 to TRBJ1-2; D not resolved. The sequenced material came from blood. Here the CDR3 reads CASTPSPQARDGYTF. The CDR3 coding sequence is TGTGCCAGCACCCCTAGCCCCCAGGCTAGAGATGGCTACACCTTC.